This T cell receptor (beta chain) emerged from a study of PD-1 blockade in classical Hodgkin lymphoma. Only in-frame clones appear in the TCRdb table, and some are missing; sequencing was by immunoSEQ multiplex PCR. The sample lists tens of thousands of clones; 70% to 90% were seen once. With regard to this clone: What it binds is unknown.

V was cut by 2 bases and J by 8 bases, with 15 bases left in between. Germline-derived CDR1 and CDR2 are ENHRY and SYGVKD. There are 14 residues in the CDR3. The study, taken as a whole, reports: Later analyses included only patients treated at least 1 year post-ASCT. Complete responders showed a baseline diversity that resembled the diversity of newly diagnosed patients.

Time point described: cycle 4 day 1 (C4D1), after 5 to 7 weeks of nivolumab. There was relapse after autologous stem cell transplantation in every patient, and there was variation in brentuximab vedotin exposure. This receptor was taken from a human donor with classical Hodgkin lymphoma. The source material was peripheral blood mononuclear cells (PBMCs), sampled before the fourth cycle of nivolumab. V usage is TRBV10-3 and J usage is TRBJ1-2; D perhaps matches TRBD1 (5 bases). The CDR3 sequence: CAISEPTQGPGYTF. DNA of the CDR3: TGTGCCATCAGTGAGCCAACCCAGGGTCCCGGCTACACCTTC.